Each of the 23 T cell receptor beta chains below was sequenced from the same sample in a study of cytomegalovirus exposure and HLA in healthy donors. This PCR relied on a set of 60 Vbeta primers and 13 Jbeta primers. TCRdb's copy holds only in-frame clones and misses some; the assay was immunoSEQ multiplex PCR. The table lists about 190,000 clones, about 80% of them singletons. Sequences were obtained from PBMCs. The receptors come from a woman aged 40 to 50 in good health and CMV-seronegative.

The genes are TRBV30 and TRBJ2-3; 14 bases map to TRBD2. The CDR3 runs 16 residues. Germline CDR1 GTSNPN, CDR2 SVGIG (reference sequence). Unmatched junction bases numbered 5, after V lost 2 bases and J lost 4 bases. The CDR3 region has the DNA TGTGCCTGGAGTCCCGGGACTAGCGGGAGTCCAGATACGCAGTATTTT. Protein: CAWSPGTSGSPDTQYF.

This sequence joins TRBV9 and TRBJ2-2, with D unresolved. This CDR3 comprises 16 residues. Trimming removed 1 base at V and 0 bases at J, with 10 bases between. CDR1 and CDR2 (germline): SGDLS, YYNGEE. The CDR3 nucleotides read TGTGCCAGCAGCGTAAATTTAATCCCGAACACCGGGGAGCTGTTTTTT. This encodes CASSVNLIPNTGELFF.

V and J are TRBV6-5 and TRBJ1-2; D gene ambiguous. The CDR3 totals 12 residues. The germline CDR1 and CDR2 sequences are MNHEY and SVGAGI. The V end lost 5 bases, the J end lost 3 bases, and 7 bases lay between the germline ends. The DNA of the CDR3 is TGTGCCAGCAGTCGTACTTACTATGGCTACACCTTC. Amino acid sequence: CASSRTYYGYTF.

Note on this clone: The junction and the germline gene differ at one end; a read error may be behind it. This chain connects TRBV7-9 to TRBJ1-4; D is uncertain. Germline V lookup: CDR1 SEHNR, CDR2 FQNEAQ (reference sequence). This CDR3 is 15 amino acids long. DNA of the CDR3: TGTTCCAGCAGCTTAAGCCTCTACTCTAATGAAAAACTGTTTTTT. It specifies CSSSLSLYSNEKLFF.

V gene TRBV7-2 combines with J gene TRBJ1-5; tentatively, D is TRBD1 (6 bases). The germline CDR1 and CDR2 sequences are SGHTA and FQGNSA. Trimming stripped 3 bases from V and 7 bases from J, with 13 bases between. CDR3 length: 14 residues. This CDR3 is CASSLRTEGQPQHF. CDR3 coding DNA: TGTGCCAGCAGCTTGCGGACAGAGGGGCAGCCCCAGCATTTT.

This clone was counted between two and nine times. The chain couples TRBV5-4 to TRBJ2-1; 10 bases fit TRBD2. This CDR3 region has 16 residues. Germline V gene data show CDR1 as SGHNT and CDR2 as YYREEE (reference sequence). The J segment lost 3 bases and the V segment lost 0 bases, leaving 3 bases of the junction unmatched. CDR3: CASSLVGTSVYNEQFF. CDR3 DNA sequence: TGTGCCAGCAGCTTGGTTGGGACTAGCGTCTACAATGAGCAGTTCTTC.

In its sample, this clone was seen a few times. The gene calls are TRBV27 and TRBJ1-2; D is unresolved. V was shortened by 6 bases and J by 6 bases, with 14 bases between the two germline ends. Germline V gene lookup returns CDR1 MNHEY and CDR2 SMNVEV (reference sequence). The CDR3 consists of 13 residues. The CDR3 spells CASRISRVDGYTF. The CDR3 DNA sequence: TGTGCCAGCAGGATCTCACGGGTCGATGGCTACACCTTC.

The V and J genes are TRBV11-1 and TRBJ2-1, with a possible D match to TRBD1 (6 bases). In germline, CDR1 is SGHAT, CDR2 FQDESV (reference sequence). V was cut by 1 base and J by 10 bases, with 14 bases left in between. This CDR3 region has 14 residues. Here the CDR3 reads CASSLGQARTEQFF. CDR3 DNA sequence: TGTGCCAGCAGCTTAGGACAGGCCCGGACGGAGCAGTTCTTC.

This clone came up a few times. V and J are TRBV6-1 and TRBJ1-2, with D possibly matching TRBD1 (5 bases). The CDR3 extends over 16 amino acids. V was trimmed by 1 base and J by 5 bases, leaving 17 bases between them. The germline gives CDR1 MNHNS, CDR2 SASEGT. CDR3 sequence (DNA): TGTGCCAGCAGTGAAGGCGGAGGGACCAAGGTTTATGGCTACACCTTC. Translating it yields CASSEGGGTKVYGYTF.

The chain uses TRBV5-1 and TRBJ1-5; D may be TRBD1 (6 bases). Trimming took 0 bases from V and 2 from J, leaving 9 bases between them. Looked up from germline, CDR1 is SGHRS and CDR2 is YFSETQ. The CDR3 consists of 15 residues. The CDR3 sequence is CASSLGQEGNQPQHF. CDR3 nucleotide sequence: TGCGCCAGCAGCTTGGGACAGGAGGGCAATCAGCCCCAGCATTTT.

This CDR3 reads CASSLDSVSLAGSYEQYF. Here the CDR3 DNA reads TGTGCCAGCAGCTTAGATTCTGTCTCTCTAGCGGGATCATACGAGCAGTACTTC. The chain uses TRBV7-2 and TRBJ2-7, with TRBD2 identical over 9 bases. J lost 4 bases, V lost 1 base, and 14 bases had no gene match. CDR3 size: 18 residues. Germline V gene data show CDR1 as SGHTA and CDR2 as FQGNSA.

The chain is built from TRBV5-6 and TRBJ1-2; 7 bases agree with TRBD1. V trimming: 4 bases; J trimming: 7 bases; junction bases outside the gene matches: 13. CDR1 and CDR2 from the germline V gene are SGHDT and YYEEEE. The CDR3 is 15 residues long. This chain's CDR3 is CASSNPRTGISGYTF. Here the CDR3 DNA reads TGTGCCAGCAGCAATCCCCGGACAGGCATCAGTGGCTACACCTTC. The full variable domain, completed using reference TRBV5-6 and TRBJ1-2, is DAGVTQSPTHLIKTRGQQVTLRCSPKSGHDTVSWYQQALGQGPQFIFQYYEEEERQRGNFPDRFSGHQFPNYSSELNVNALLLGDSALYLCASSNPRTGISGYTFGSGTRLTVV.

This rearrangement joins TRBV9 to TRBJ1-2; D may be TRBD1 (6 bases). The length of the CDR3 is 20 residues. V shed 3 bases and J shed 6 bases, with 33 bases lying between them. Germline CDR1 and CDR2: SGDLS and YYNGEE. The CDR3 DNA follows: TGTGCCAGCAGCGCCAACTCAGACAGGTTGGCTGGGGGTCTGGAGGATGGCTACACCTTC. Translated: CASSANSDRLAGGLEDGYTF.

The chain couples TRBV28 to TRBJ1-2; 8 bases fit TRBD1. This CDR3 is built from 14 residues. The trim removed 6 bases at V and 8 bases at J, leaving 11 bases unmatched. Germline-derived CDR1 and CDR2 are MDHEN and SYDVKM. DNA for the CDR3: TGTGCCAGCAGCGCAACGGACAGGGTTAACGGCTACACCTTC. This translates into CASSATDRVNGYTF.

V gene TRBV30 combines with J gene TRBJ1-4; 9 nucleotides align to TRBD1. V shed 1 base, J shed 5 bases, and the junction held 2 bases outside the gene matches. Looked up from germline, CDR1 is GTSNPN and CDR2 is SVGIG (reference sequence). CDR3 length: 14 residues. CDR3 protein: CAWSDGTGNEKLFF. CDR3 sequence (DNA): TGTGCCTGGAGTGACGGGACAGGGAATGAAAAACTGTTTTTT.

The V gene is TRBV5-6, the J gene TRBJ2-5; 7 nucleotides line up with TRBD1. J lost 3 bases, V lost 2 bases, and 4 bases had no gene match. The CDR3 contains 14 residues. Germline V gene data show CDR1 as SGHDT and CDR2 as YYEEEE. CDR3: CASSLITGEETQYF. CDR3 in DNA: TGTGCCAGCAGCTTAATCACAGGGGAAGAGACCCAGTACTTC. The complete variable domain, with remaining parts taken from reference TRBV5-6 and TRBJ2-5, reads DAGVTQSPTHLIKTRGQQVTLRCSPKSGHDTVSWYQQALGQGPQFIFQYYEEEERQRGNFPDRFSGHQFPNYSSELNVNALLLGDSALYLCASSLITGEETQYFGPGTRLLVL.

The rearrangement joins TRBV19 to TRBJ2-1, with 10 bases that match TRBD1. This CDR3 contains 16 residues. From germline, CDR1 is LNHDA and CDR2 SQIVND (reference sequence). Germline trimming cut 5 bases from V and 5 bases from J; bases unmatched to any gene: 9. CDR3: CASSFYGTGVHNEQFF. The CDR3 nucleotides read TGTGCCAGTAGTTTCTACGGGACAGGGGTCCACAATGAGCAGTTCTTC. The entire variable domain, with the rest obtained from reference TRBV19 and TRBJ2-1, is as follows: DGGITQSPKYLFRKEGQNVTLSCEQNLNHDAMYWYRQDPGQGLRLIYYSQIVNDFQKGDIAEGYSVSREKKESFPLTVTSAQKNPTAFYLCASSFYGTGVHNEQFFGPGTRLTVL.

The chain is built from TRBV29-1 and TRBJ1-1; 7 nucleotides line up with TRBD1. The junction had 1 base not matched to a gene; V was cut back by 3 bases and J by 0 bases. Per germline, CDR1 SQVTM and CDR2 ANQGSEA. The CDR3 has 13 amino acids. In nucleotides, the CDR3 is TGCAGCGTTGATGACAGGGTGAACACTGAAGCTTTCTTT. Residues: CSVDDRVNTEAFF.

V gene TRBV18 combines with J gene TRBJ1-4; 9 nucleotides line up with TRBD1. Germline CDR1 reads KGHSH; CDR2 reads LQKENI. This CDR3 region has 14 residues. V shed 4 bases and J 8 bases; nucleotides not matched to a gene: 5. The CDR3 DNA reads as TGTGCCAGCTCACTCCGGGACAGGGAGGAAAAACTGTTTTTT. Its protein product is CASSLRDREEKLFF.

This chain links TRBV7-3 with TRBJ1-5; 7 bases match TRBD1. The ends lost 1 base at V and 7 bases at J; junction bases unmatched: 1. Germline CDR1 and CDR2: SGHTA and FQGTGA. The CDR3 is made up of 13 amino acids. In nucleotides, the CDR3 is TGTGCCAGCAGCTTAAGACAGGGACAGCCCCAGCATTTT. Protein sequence: CASSLRQGQPQHF.

This chain links TRBV10-3 with TRBJ1-2; possible D gene TRBD1, 6 bases. Trimming pared 3 bases from V and 1 base from J, leaving 9 bases between. Germline values: CDR1 ENHRY, CDR2 SYGVKD. This CDR3 is built from 14 residues. The CDR3 sequence is CAISETGSNYGYTF. In DNA, the CDR3 is TGTGCCATCAGTGAAACAGGGAGTAACTATGGCTACACCTTC.

This clone is a singleton in its sample. The chain couples TRBV9 to TRBJ1-3; no reliable D call. Germline V CDR1 and CDR2: SGDLS, YYNGEE. The CDR3 is made up of 15 amino acids. V was shortened by 1 base and J by 3 bases, with 11 bases between the two germline ends. CDR3 nucleotide sequence: TGTGCCAGCAGCGTACATCAGGCAATTGGAAACACCATATATTTT. Translation: CASSVHQAIGNTIYF. The whole variable domain, filled in from reference TRBV9 and TRBJ1-3, reads DSGVTQTPKHLITATGQRVTLRCSPRSGDLSVYWYQQSLDQGLQFLIQYYNGEERAKGNILERFSAQQFPDLHSELNLSSLELGDSALYFCASSVHQAIGNTIYFGEGSWLTVV.

This clone appeared once. This chain joins TRBV7-8 and TRBJ2-3, with 10 nucleotides matching TRBD1. Losses at the gene ends were 5 bases for V and 6 bases for J; bases not matched to a gene: 5. The CDR3 extends over 14 amino acids. Germline assignment: CDR1 SGHVS and CDR2 FQNEAQ. The CDR3 here is CASSPDRGRDTQYF. CDR3 sequence (DNA): TGTGCCAGCAGCCCTGACAGGGGGCGCGATACGCAGTATTTT.